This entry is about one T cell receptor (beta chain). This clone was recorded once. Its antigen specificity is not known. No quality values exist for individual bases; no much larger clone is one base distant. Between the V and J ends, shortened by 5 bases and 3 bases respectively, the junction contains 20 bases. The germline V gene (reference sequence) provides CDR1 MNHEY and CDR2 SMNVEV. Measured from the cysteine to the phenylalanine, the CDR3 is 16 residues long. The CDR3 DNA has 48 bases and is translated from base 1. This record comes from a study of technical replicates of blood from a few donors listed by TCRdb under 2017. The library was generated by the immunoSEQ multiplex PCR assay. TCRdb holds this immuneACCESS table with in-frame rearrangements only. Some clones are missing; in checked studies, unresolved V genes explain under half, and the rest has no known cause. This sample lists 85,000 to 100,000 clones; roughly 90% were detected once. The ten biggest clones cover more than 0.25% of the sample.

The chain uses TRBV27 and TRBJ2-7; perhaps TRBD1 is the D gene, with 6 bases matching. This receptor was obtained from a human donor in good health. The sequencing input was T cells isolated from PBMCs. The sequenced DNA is TGTGCCAGCAGTCCACGCCAGGGACACCCTGTCTACGAGCAGTACTTC. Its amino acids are CASSPRQGHPVYEQYF.